Listed below are T cell receptor beta chains from one sample, sequenced in a study of cytomegalovirus exposure and HLA in healthy donors. Here immunoSEQ multiplex PCR was the method, and the copy in TCRdb shows in-frame clones only, minus some. Among around 69,000 clones listed, 96% were seen once. Sequenced material: PBMCs. The origin of the receptors is a woman aged 18-29 years in good health and CMV-seropositive. Each CDR3 is given without its conserved first and last residue. A D gene is named only where the DNA matches it firmly.

v_call,d_call,cdr3_aa
TRBV18,-,ASSPGGDEAF
TRBV7-3,-,ASSPTGSSTDTQY
TRBV29-1,-,SVDGQGWGEQF
TRBV5-8,TRBD2,ASSFLAGAGADTQY
TRBV6-4,-,ASRPRAMNTEAF
TRBV25-1,-,ASQQGTTPYGYT
TRBV28,-,ASSSNTGFWETQY
TRBV21-1,-,ASSNRTDRLRTTQY
TRBV30,TRBD1,AWVAPGQGSGTQY
TRBV5-1,-,ASSLADTQY
TRBV28,-,ASSEPGSLYGEQF
TRBV19,TRBD1,ASSIETGVDTIY
TRBV9,-,ASSERDSVAGQPQH
TRBV19,-,ASSLGLTVTDTQY
TRBV5-4,TRBD1,ASSLDRGRGGEQY
TRBV28,TRBD2,ASSFWLAGSTYNEQF
TRBV7-9,TRBD2,ASSLVSLADNEQF
TRBV27,TRBD2,ASSSLAGGPYTDTQY
TRBV5-6,TRBD1,ASSLGDRGYYGYT
TRBV15,TRBD2,ATSRTSGINYNEQF
TRBV28,TRBD2,ASSWGGETQY